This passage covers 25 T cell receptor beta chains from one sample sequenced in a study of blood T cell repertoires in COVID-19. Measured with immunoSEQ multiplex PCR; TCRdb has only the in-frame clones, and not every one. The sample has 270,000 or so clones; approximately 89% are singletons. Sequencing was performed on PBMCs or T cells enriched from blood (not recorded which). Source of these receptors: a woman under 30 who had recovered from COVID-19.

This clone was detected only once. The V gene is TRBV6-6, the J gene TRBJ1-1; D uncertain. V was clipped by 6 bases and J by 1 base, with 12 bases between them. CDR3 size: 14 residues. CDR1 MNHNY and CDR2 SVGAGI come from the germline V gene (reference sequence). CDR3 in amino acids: CASSPPAGNTEAFF. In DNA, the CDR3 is TGTGCCAGCAGCCCACCCGCGGGGAACACTGAAGCTTTCTTT.

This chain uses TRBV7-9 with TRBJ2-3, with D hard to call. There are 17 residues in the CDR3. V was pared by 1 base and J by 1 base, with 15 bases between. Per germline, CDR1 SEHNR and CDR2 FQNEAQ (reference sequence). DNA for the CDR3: TGTGCCAGCAGCTTAGAGCTATCACTCCGGGGCACAGATACGCAGTATTTT. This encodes CASSLELSLRGTDTQYF.

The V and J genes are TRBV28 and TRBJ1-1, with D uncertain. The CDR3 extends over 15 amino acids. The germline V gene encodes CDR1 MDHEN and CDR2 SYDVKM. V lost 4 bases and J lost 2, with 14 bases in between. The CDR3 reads CASSSAMGGNTEAFF. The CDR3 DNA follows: TGTGCCAGCAGTTCTGCCATGGGAGGCAACACTGAAGCTTTCTTT.

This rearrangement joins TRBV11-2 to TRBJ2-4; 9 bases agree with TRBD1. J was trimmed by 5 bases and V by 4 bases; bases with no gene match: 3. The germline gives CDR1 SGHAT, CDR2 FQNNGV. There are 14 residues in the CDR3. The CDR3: CASSSWTGENIQYF. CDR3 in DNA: TGTGCCAGCAGCTCATGGACAGGGGAAAACATTCAGTACTTC. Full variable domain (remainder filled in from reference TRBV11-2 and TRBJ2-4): EAGVAQSPRYKIIEKRQSVAFWCNPISGHATLYWYQQILGQGPKLLIQFQNNGVVDDSQLPKDRFSAERLKGVDSTLKIQPAKLEDSAVYLCASSSWTGENIQYFGAGTRLSVL.

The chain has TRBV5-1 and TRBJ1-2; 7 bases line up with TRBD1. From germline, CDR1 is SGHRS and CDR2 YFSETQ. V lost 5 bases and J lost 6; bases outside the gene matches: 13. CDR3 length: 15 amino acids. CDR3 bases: TGCGCCAGCAGTCGTCGCCCCGACAGGGCTGATGGCTACACCTTC. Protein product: CASSRRPDRADGYTF.

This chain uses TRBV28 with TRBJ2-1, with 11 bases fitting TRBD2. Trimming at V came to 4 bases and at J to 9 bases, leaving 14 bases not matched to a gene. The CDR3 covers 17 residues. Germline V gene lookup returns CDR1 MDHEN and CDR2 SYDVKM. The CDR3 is CASSWGDRSGRASEQFF. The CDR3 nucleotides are TGTGCCAGCAGTTGGGGGGACCGTAGCGGGAGGGCTAGTGAGCAGTTCTTC. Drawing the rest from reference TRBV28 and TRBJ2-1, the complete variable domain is DVKVTQSSRYLVKRTGEKVFLECVQDMDHENMFWYRQDPGLGLRLIYFSYDVKMKEKGDIPEGYSVSREKKERFSLILESASTNQTSMYLCASSWGDRSGRASEQFFGPGTRLTVL.

CDR3 in DNA: TGTGCCAGCAGCTTGGACAGGGGTGGAAACACCATATATTTT. It translates to CASSLDRGGNTIYF. This chain joins TRBV5-6 and TRBJ1-3; 7 positions match TRBD1. The CDR3 spans 14 residues. Germline V gene sequence: CDR1 SGHDT, CDR2 YYEEEE. The V segment lost 0 bases and the J segment 3 bases; nucleotides outside the gene matches: 0.

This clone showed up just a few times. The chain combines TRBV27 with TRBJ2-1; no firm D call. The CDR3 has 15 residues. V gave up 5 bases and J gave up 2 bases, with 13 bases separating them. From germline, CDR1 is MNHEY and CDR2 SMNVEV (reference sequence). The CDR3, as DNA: TGTGCCAGCAGTCCTCCTCCCCGGGCCTACAATGAGCAGTTCTTC. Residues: CASSPPPRAYNEQFF.

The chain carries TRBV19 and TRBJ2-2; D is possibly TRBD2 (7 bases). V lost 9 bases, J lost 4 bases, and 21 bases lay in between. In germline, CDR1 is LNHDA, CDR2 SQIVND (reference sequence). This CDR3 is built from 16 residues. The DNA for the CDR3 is TGTGCCAGCCTTAAGGGGGAGGGCCGTGGCACCGGGGAGCTGTTTTTT. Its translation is CASLKGEGRGTGELFF.

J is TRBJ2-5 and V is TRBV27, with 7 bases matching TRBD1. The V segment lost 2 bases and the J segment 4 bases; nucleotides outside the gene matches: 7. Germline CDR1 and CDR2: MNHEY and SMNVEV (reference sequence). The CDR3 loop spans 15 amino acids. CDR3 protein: CASSLISGGPETQYF. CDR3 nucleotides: TGTGCCAGCAGTTTAATATCAGGGGGTCCAGAGACCCAGTACTTC.

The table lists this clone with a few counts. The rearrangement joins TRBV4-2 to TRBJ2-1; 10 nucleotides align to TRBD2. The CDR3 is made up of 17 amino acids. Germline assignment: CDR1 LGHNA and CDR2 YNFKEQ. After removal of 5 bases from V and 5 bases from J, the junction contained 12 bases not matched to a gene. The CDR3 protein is CASSKRAGTSENNEQFF. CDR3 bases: TGTGCCAGCAGCAAACGGGCCGGGACTAGCGAGAACAATGAGCAGTTCTTC.

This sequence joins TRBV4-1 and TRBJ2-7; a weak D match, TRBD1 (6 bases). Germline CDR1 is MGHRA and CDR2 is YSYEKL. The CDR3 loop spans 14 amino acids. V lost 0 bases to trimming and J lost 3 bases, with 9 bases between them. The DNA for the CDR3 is TGCGCCAGCAGCCAAGAGCAACAGGGCTACGAGCAGTACTTC. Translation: CASSQEQQGYEQYF.

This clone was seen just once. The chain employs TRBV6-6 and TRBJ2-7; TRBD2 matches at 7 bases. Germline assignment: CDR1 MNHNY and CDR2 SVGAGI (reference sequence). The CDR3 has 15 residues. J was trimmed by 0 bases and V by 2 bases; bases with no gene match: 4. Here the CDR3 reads CASSYGRESSYEQYF. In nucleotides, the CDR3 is TGTGCCAGCAGTTACGGGCGGGAGAGCTCCTACGAGCAGTACTTC.

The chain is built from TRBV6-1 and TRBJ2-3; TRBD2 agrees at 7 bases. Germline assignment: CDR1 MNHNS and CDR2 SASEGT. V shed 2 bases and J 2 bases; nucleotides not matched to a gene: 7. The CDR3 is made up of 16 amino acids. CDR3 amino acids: CASSEIAGLLTDTQYF. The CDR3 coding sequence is TGTGCCAGCAGTGAAATAGCGGGCCTACTCACAGATACGCAGTATTTT.

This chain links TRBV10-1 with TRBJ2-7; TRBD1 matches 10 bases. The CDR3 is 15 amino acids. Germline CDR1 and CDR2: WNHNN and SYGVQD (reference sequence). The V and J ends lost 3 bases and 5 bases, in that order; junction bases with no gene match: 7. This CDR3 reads CASSESGTGVHEQYF. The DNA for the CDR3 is TGCGCCAGCAGTGAATCCGGGACAGGGGTCCACGAGCAGTACTTC.

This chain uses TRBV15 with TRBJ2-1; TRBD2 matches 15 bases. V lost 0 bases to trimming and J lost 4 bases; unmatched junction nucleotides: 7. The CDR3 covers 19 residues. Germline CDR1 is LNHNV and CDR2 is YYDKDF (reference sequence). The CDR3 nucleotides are TGTGCCACCAGCAGAGATGGACTAGCGGGAGGGGGGCTATACAATGAGCAGTTCTTC. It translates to CATSRDGLAGGGLYNEQFF. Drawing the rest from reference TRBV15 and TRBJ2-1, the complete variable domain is DAMVIQNPRYQVTQFGKPVTLSCSQTLNHNVMYWYQQKSSQAPKLLFHYYDKDFNNEADTPDNFQSRRPNTSFCFLDIRSPGLGDTAMYLCATSRDGLAGGGLYNEQFFGPGTRLTVL.

The CDR3 reads CASSSGLAGVGNEQFF. CDR3 DNA sequence: TGTGCCAGCAGCTCGGGACTAGCGGGAGTCGGGAATGAGCAGTTCTTC. The chain combines TRBV5-6 with TRBJ2-1; 14 bases match TRBD2. CDR1 is SGHDT and CDR2 is YYEEEE in the germline V gene. With 3 bases clipped from V and 7 bases from J, the junction kept 6 bases outside the gene matches. The CDR3 is made up of 16 amino acids. The full variable domain, in which reference TRBV5-6 and TRBJ2-1 provide the parts outside the CDR3, is DAGVTQSPTHLIKTRGQQVTLRCSPKSGHDTVSWYQQALGQGPQFIFQYYEEEERQRGNFPDRFSGHQFPNYSSELNVNALLLGDSALYLCASSSGLAGVGNEQFFGPGTRLTVL.

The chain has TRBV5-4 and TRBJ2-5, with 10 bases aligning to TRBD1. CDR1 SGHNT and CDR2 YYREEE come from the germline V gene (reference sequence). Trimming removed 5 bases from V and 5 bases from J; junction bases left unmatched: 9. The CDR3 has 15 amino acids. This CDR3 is CASSWDRGTSETQYF. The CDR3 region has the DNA TGTGCCAGCAGTTGGGACAGGGGAACTTCGGAGACCCAGTACTTC.

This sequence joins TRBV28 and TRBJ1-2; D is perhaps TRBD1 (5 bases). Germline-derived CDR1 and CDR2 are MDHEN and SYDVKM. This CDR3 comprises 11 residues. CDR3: CAIQEPGGYTF. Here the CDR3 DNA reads TGTGCTATACAGGAGCCGGGCGGCTACACCTTC.

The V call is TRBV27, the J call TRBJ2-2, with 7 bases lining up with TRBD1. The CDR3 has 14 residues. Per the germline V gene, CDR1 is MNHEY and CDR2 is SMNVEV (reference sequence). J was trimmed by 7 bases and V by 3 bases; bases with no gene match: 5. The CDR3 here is CASSFLTGYGELFF. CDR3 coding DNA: TGTGCCAGCAGTTTTCTGACAGGGTACGGGGAGCTGTTTTTT.

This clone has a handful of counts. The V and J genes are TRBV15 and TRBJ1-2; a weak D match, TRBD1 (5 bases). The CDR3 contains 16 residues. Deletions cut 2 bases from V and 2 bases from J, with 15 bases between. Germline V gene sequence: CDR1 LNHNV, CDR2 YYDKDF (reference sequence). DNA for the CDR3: TGTGCCACCAGCAGACCTACCTCCCGACAGAACTATGGCTACACCTTC. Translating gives CATSRPTSRQNYGYTF.

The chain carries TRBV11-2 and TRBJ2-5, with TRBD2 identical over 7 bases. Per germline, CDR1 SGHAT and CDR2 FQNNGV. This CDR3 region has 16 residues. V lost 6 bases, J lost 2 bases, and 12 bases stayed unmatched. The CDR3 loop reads CASRDLGGSLQETQYF. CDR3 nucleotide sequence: TGTGCCAGCAGGGACCTTGGCGGGAGTTTGCAAGAGACCCAGTACTTC.

CDR3 amino acids: CASSSQRTSGGPPDTQYF. CDR3 DNA: TGTGCCAGCAGTTCCCAACGGACTAGCGGGGGGCCCCCAGATACGCAGTATTTT. The chain is built from TRBV28 and TRBJ2-3; 14 bases fit TRBD2. CDR1 is MDHEN and CDR2 is SYDVKM in the germline V gene. The junction had 10 bases not matched to a gene; V was cut back by 4 bases and J by 4 bases. The CDR3 is made up of 18 amino acids.

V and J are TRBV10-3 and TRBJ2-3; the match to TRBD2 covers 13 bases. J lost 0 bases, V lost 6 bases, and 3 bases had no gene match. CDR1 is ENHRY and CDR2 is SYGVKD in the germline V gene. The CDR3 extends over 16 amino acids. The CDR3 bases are TGTGCCATCAGAGGGACTAGCGGGACTAGCACAGATACGCAGTATTTT. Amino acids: CAIRGTSGTSTDTQYF.

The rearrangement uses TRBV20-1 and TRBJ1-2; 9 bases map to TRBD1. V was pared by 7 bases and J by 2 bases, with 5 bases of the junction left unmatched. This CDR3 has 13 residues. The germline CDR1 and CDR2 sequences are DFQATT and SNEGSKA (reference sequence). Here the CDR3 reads CSDSGQGNYGYTF. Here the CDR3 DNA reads TGCAGTGATAGTGGACAGGGGAACTATGGCTACACCTTC.